Sequencing of this T cell receptor beta chain was carried out in a study of T-cell memory formation after mild COVID-19. This clonotype was detected a few times. What it binds is not known. The V gene's germline CDR1 is KGHSH and CDR2 LQKENI. The CDR3 contains 12 residues. Deletions cut 4 bases from V and 11 bases from J, with 14 bases between. From the 5' RACE reads, TCRdb called clonotypes with MiXCR, one entry per CDR3 protein. The table lists under 300,000 distinct CDR3 sequences, approximately 8% of them singletons. General study results and limits: Pre-infection memory harbored some responding clones, suggesting cross-reactive memory joined.

The sample comprised PBMCs or a T cell subset sorted from them (not recorded which). The V and J genes are TRBV18 and TRBJ2-5; D ambiguous. This receptor was taken from a man aged 18 to 29 who had mild COVID-19 (a few samples of this study predate the infection). Cell type and time point are not known. In nucleotides, the CDR3 is TGTGCCAGCTCACGTCCAGGTGTGGAGCAGTACTTC. This encodes CASSRPGVEQYF.